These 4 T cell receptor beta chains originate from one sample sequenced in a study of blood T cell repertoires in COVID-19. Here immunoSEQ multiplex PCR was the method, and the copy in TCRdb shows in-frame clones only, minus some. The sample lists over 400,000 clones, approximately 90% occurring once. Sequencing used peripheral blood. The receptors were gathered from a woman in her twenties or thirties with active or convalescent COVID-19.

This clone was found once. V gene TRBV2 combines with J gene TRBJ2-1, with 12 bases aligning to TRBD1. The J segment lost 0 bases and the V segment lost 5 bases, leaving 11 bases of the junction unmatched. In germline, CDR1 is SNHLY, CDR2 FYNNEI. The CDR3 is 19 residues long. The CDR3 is CASSSGTGGEKNSYNEQFF. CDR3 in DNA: TGTGCCAGCAGTTCAGGGACAGGGGGCGAAAAGAACTCCTACAATGAGCAGTTCTTC.

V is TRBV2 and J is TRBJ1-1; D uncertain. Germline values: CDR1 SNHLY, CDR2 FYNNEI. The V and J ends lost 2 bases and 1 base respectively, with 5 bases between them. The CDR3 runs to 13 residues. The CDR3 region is CASSESRNTEAFF. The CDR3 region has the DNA TGTGCCAGCAGTGAATCGAGGAACACTGAAGCTTTCTTT.

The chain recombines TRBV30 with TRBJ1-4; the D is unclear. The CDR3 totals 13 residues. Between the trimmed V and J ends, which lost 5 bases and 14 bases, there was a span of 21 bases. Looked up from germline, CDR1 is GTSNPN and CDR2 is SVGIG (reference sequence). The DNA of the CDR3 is TGTGCCTGGTTAGATGGAGCGAAAGAAAGGCTGTTTTTT. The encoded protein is CAWLDGAKERLFF.

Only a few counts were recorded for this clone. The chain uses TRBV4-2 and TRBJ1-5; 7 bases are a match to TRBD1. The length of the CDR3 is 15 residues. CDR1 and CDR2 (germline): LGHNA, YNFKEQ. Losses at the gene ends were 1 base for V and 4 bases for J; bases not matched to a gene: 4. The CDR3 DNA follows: TGTGCCAGCAGCCAAGCGGGACAGCTTAATCAGCCCCAGCATTTT. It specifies CASSQAGQLNQPQHF.